This TCR beta chain was recorded in a study of control samples from healthy donors and cancer patients. Trimming shortened V by 3 bases and J by 8 bases, and 21 bases separated the two germline ends. This CDR3 is built from 16 residues. The V gene's germline CDR1 is SGHRS and CDR2 YFSETQ. Method: immunoSEQ multiplex PCR; TCRdb's copy keeps in-frame clones and lacks some. Here the sample spans almost 90,000 clones, roughly 86% being singletons. This TCR derives from a man aged 30 to 39 in good health. The sample comprised blood. This chain connects TRBV5-1 to TRBJ2-1, with D maybe TRBD2 (7 bases). The CDR3 sequence is CASSWRGGLFVDEQFF. For the CDR3, the DNA is TGCGCCAGCAGCTGGAGGGGGGGCCTCTTTGTGGATGAGCAGTTCTTC.